Shown below are 11 T cell receptor beta chains from a single sample sequenced in a study of cytomegalovirus exposure and HLA in healthy donors. The PCR contained 60 Vbeta and 13 Jbeta primers. Some clones are missing from TCRdb's copy, which holds only in-frame ones; the method was immunoSEQ multiplex PCR. The sample includes around 170,000 clones, 81% of them seen just once. The sample taken for sequencing was PBMCs. The receptors shown here come from a man aged 50-60 years in good health and CMV-seropositive.

The V gene is TRBV2, the J gene TRBJ2-7; D unclear. There are 12 residues in the CDR3. The ends were cut back, 7 bases at V and 0 bases at J, with 7 bases in the middle. Germline lookup yields CDR1 SNHLY and CDR2 FYNNEI. The DNA of the CDR3 is TGTGCCAGCACTACCTCCTCCTACGAGCAGTACTTC. This gives the protein CASTTSSYEQYF. The full variable domain, rest sourced from reference TRBV2 and TRBJ2-7, is EPEVTQTPSHQVTQMGQEVILRCVPISNHLYFYWYRQILGQKVEFLVSFYNNEISEKSEIFDDQFSVERPDGSNFTLKIRSTKLEDSAMYFCASTTSSYEQYFGPGTRLTVT.

The chain recombines TRBV28 with TRBJ1-5; D possibly corresponds to TRBD1 (6 bases). The CDR3 consists of 17 residues. V lost 2 bases, J lost 7 bases, and 21 bases lay in between. Germline V lookup: CDR1 MDHEN, CDR2 SYDVKM. CDR3 in amino acids: CASSLRSGAGQWQPQHF. The CDR3 nucleotides read TGTGCCAGCAGTTTACGGTCAGGGGCAGGCCAGTGGCAGCCCCAGCATTTT.

The chain couples TRBV6-5 to TRBJ1-5; D gene ambiguous. Deletions cut 2 bases from V and 1 base from J, with 6 bases between. CDR1 is MNHEY and CDR2 is SVGAGI in the germline V gene. The CDR3 extends over 14 amino acids. The CDR3 sequence: CASSYRRSNQPQHF. In nucleotides, the CDR3 is TGTGCCAGCAGTTACAGGAGGAGCAATCAGCCCCAGCATTTT.

The V gene is TRBV7-6, the J gene TRBJ2-3; 8 positions match TRBD1. CDR1 is SGHVS, CDR2 FNYEAQ, per germline. V shed 3 bases, J shed 4 bases, and the junction held 9 bases outside the gene matches. The CDR3 loop spans 16 amino acids. CDR3: CASSFQGALGPDTQYF. The CDR3 DNA reads TGTGCCAGCAGCTTCCAGGGGGCGCTGGGTCCAGATACGCAGTATTTT.

The chain is built from TRBV30 and TRBJ2-1; tentative D call: TRBD1 (7 bases). CDR1 and CDR2 from the germline V gene are GTSNPN and SVGIG (reference sequence). The CDR3 has 16 residues. V lost 4 bases and J 2 bases, leaving 18 bases between the germline ends. For the CDR3, the DNA is TGTGCCTGGACCAGGGGGGCGGGATTTACCTACAATGAGCAGTTCTTC. It encodes CAWTRGAGFTYNEQFF.

The rearrangement links TRBV28 to TRBJ1-2; TRBD1 is a possible D gene (5 bases). V gave up 8 bases and J gave up 0 bases, with 10 bases separating them. CDR1 MDHEN and CDR2 SYDVKM come from the germline V gene. The CDR3 loop spans 13 amino acids. CDR3 region: CASVGGSNYGYTF. In DNA, the CDR3 is TGTGCCAGCGTGGGGGGATCTAACTATGGCTACACCTTC.

The rearrangement links TRBV5-6 to TRBJ2-7; D uncertain. Trimming stripped 0 bases from V and 0 bases from J, with 10 bases between. The CDR3 consists of 15 residues. Germline assignment: CDR1 SGHDT and CDR2 YYEEEE. The CDR3 is CASSLGRSSSYEQYF. As DNA, the CDR3 is TGTGCCAGCAGCTTGGGCAGATCAAGCTCCTACGAGCAGTACTTC.

The chain employs TRBV7-9 and TRBJ2-7, with D possibly matching TRBD1 (7 bases). Between the trimmed V and J ends, which lost 5 bases and 2 bases, there was a span of 16 bases. Germline V gene lookup returns CDR1 SEHNR and CDR2 FQNEAQ (reference sequence). This CDR3 spans 15 amino acids. CDR3 amino acids: CASSQWRDRPYEQYF. As DNA, the CDR3 is TGTGCCAGCAGCCAGTGGCGGGACAGACCCTACGAGCAGTACTTC.

The chain links TRBV7-2 to TRBJ2-7; TRBD2 agrees at 7 bases. The V segment lost 5 bases and the J segment 1 base; nucleotides outside the gene matches: 2. Looked up from germline, CDR1 is SGHTA and CDR2 is FQGNSA. This CDR3 has 13 amino acids. CDR3 sequence: CASSPSGSYEQYF. CDR3 DNA: TGTGCCAGCAGCCCTAGCGGTTCCTACGAGCAGTACTTC.

The chain recombines TRBV4-2 with TRBJ2-2; TRBD2 might be the D (7 bases). V was pared by 0 bases and J by 4 bases, with 15 bases between. The CDR3 consists of 17 residues. Germline V gene sequence: CDR1 LGHNA, CDR2 YNFKEQ. The CDR3 is CASSQDWAGAGTGELFF. CDR3 nucleotide sequence: TGTGCCAGCAGCCAAGATTGGGCGGGGGCGGGCACCGGGGAGCTGTTTTTT.

The chain recombines TRBV10-1 with TRBJ2-3; 11 positions match TRBD2. The CDR3 runs 16 residues. The germline CDR1 and CDR2 sequences are WNHNN and SYGVQD (reference sequence). V gave up 3 bases and J gave up 3 bases; unmatched junction bases: 5. For the CDR3, the DNA is TGCGCCAGCAGTGAAGGTAGCGGGGGGGTGACAGATACGCAGTATTTT. Protein: CASSEGSGGVTDTQYF.